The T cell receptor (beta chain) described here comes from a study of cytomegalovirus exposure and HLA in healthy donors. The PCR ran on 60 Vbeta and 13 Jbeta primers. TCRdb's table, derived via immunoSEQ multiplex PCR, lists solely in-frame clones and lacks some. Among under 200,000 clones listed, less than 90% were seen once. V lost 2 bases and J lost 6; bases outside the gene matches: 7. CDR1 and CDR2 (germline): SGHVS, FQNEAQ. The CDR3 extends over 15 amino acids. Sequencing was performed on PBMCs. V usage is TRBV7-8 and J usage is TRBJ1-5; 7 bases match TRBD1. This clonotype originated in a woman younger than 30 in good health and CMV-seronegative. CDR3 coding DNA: TGTGCCAGCAGCTTACGCCGGACAGGAAGTCAGCCCCAGCATTTT. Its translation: CASSLRRTGSQPQHF.